The 20 T cell receptor beta chains reported below all come from one sample, sequenced in a study of cytomegalovirus exposure and HLA in healthy donors. The repertoire was sequenced with immunoSEQ multiplex PCR; TCRdb's copy has only in-frame clones and lacks some. The top ten clones hold around 5.6% of a sample with 220,000 or so clones, around 78% of them seen once. Material for sequencing was PBMCs. These receptors were obtained from a woman between 18 and 30 years old in good health and CMV-seronegative.

CDR3 DNA: TGTGCCAGCAGATTGGGGGGAGAAGGAGTAAATGAGCAGTTCTTC. The encoded protein is CASRLGGEGVNEQFF. J is TRBJ2-1 and V is TRBV6-1; TRBD2 might be the D (6 bases). Per the germline V gene, CDR1 is MNHNS and CDR2 is SASEGT. This CDR3 region has 15 residues. Between the trimmed V and J ends, which lost 6 bases and 7 bases, there was a span of 19 bases.

The genes are TRBV5-1 and TRBJ2-2; the match to TRBD2 covers 9 bases. The CDR3 has 17 amino acids. The germline V gene has CDR1 SGHRS and CDR2 YFSETQ. V trimming: 0 bases; J trimming: 4 bases; junction bases outside the gene matches: 7. CDR3 in amino acids: CASSLARGGAVTGELFF. The CDR3 region has the DNA TGCGCCAGCAGCTTGGCCCGCGGGGGGGCTGTCACCGGGGAGCTGTTTTTT. Full variable domain (remainder filled in from reference TRBV5-1 and TRBJ2-2): KAGVTQTPRYLIKTRGQQVTLSCSPISGHRSVSWYQQTPGQGLQFLFEYFSETQRNKGNFPGRFSGRQFSNSRSEMNVSTLELGDSALYLCASSLARGGAVTGELFFGEGSRLTVL.

The gene calls are TRBV5-8 and TRBJ1-5; D is undetermined. Germline CDR1 SGHTS, CDR2 YDEGEE. This CDR3 region has 15 residues. V was trimmed by 4 bases and J by 2 bases, leaving 13 bases between them. This CDR3 reads CASSLTGSGNQPQHF. The CDR3 DNA follows: TGTGCCAGCAGCCTTACTGGCAGCGGCAATCAGCCCCAGCATTTT.

This rearrangement joins TRBV7-3 to TRBJ2-3; D gene ambiguous. The germline CDR1 and CDR2 sequences are SGHTA and FQGTGA. This CDR3 has 14 amino acids. V was cut by 0 bases and J by 6 bases, with 10 bases left in between. The CDR3 region has the DNA TGTGCCAGCAGCTTAACGGGGATGGTGGATACGCAGTATTTT. Translating it yields CASSLTGMVDTQYF. The full variable domain, completed using reference TRBV7-3 and TRBJ2-3, is GAGVSQTPSNKVTEKGKYVELRCDPISGHTALYWYRQSLGQGPEFLIYFQGTGAADDSGLPNDRFFAVRPEGSVSTLKIQRTERGDSAVYLCASSLTGMVDTQYFGPGTRLTVL.

This chain links TRBV2 with TRBJ1-1, with D hard to call. CDR1 and CDR2 from the germline V gene are SNHLY and FYNNEI. CDR3 size: 11 residues. Trimming cost V 6 bases and J 6 bases, with 8 bases left between them. The DNA of the CDR3 is TGTGCCAGCAGGATTGGGCCTGAAGCTTTCTTT. Protein product: CASRIGPEAFF.

There are a few counts of this clone. The chain is built from TRBV7-3 and TRBJ2-3, with D perhaps matching TRBD1 (6 bases). The ends were cut back, 4 bases at V and 4 bases at J, with 18 bases in the middle. Germline CDR1 reads SGHTA; CDR2 reads FQGTGA. The length of the CDR3 is 16 residues. This CDR3 is CASSSEQGIIADTQYF. The CDR3 DNA reads TGTGCCAGCAGCTCAGAACAGGGTATTATCGCAGATACGCAGTATTTT.

The chain recombines TRBV5-4 with TRBJ2-7; D unclear. Germline assignment: CDR1 SGHNT and CDR2 YYREEE (reference sequence). Trimming left V 4 bases short and J 1 base short, with 12 bases between. This CDR3 comprises 14 residues. CDR3 sequence: CASSPLDGSYEQYF. In DNA form, the CDR3 reads TGTGCCAGCAGCCCCCTGGACGGTTCCTACGAGCAGTACTTC.

The chain couples TRBV5-7 to TRBJ1-3; 7 bases fit TRBD1. TRBV5-7 belongs to the ORF category, with a function that is uncertain. Trimming removed 3 bases from V and 0 bases from J; junction bases left unmatched: 3. The CDR3 covers 15 residues. CDR3 protein: CASSSGTASGNTIYF. The CDR3 coding sequence is TGTGCCAGCAGCTCCGGGACAGCCTCTGGAAACACCATATATTTT.

The chain carries TRBV29-1 and TRBJ2-7, with TRBD2 identical over 10 bases. The CDR3 runs 13 residues. Germline loops: CDR1 SQVTM, CDR2 ANQGSEA. V dropped 4 bases and J dropped 4; count of bases not matched to a gene: 4. CDR3 amino acids: CSVASGSTYEQYF. CDR3 in DNA: TGCAGCGTTGCTAGCGGGAGTACATACGAGCAGTACTTC.

The rearrangement links TRBV19 to TRBJ2-5; D not certain. CDR3 length equals 13 residues. CDR1 is LNHDA and CDR2 is SQIVND in the germline V gene (reference sequence). Trimming stripped 3 bases from V and 3 bases from J, with 8 bases between. The CDR3 sequence is CASSIVAEETQYF. The CDR3 DNA sequence: TGTGCCAGTAGTATCGTAGCTGAAGAGACCCAGTACTTC.

The chain is built from TRBV6-5 and TRBJ2-3; either TRBD1 or TRBD2 may supply D (5 bases each). Looked up from germline, CDR1 is MNHEY and CDR2 is SVGAGI. This CDR3 is 14 amino acids long. Trimming cost V 5 bases and J 1 base, with 10 bases left between them. The CDR3 loop is CASSDSGRTDTQYF. In nucleotides, the CDR3 is TGTGCCAGCAGTGACAGCGGTCGCACAGATACGCAGTATTTT.

This chain joins TRBV27 and TRBJ2-1, with 8 bases aligning to TRBD2. The trim removed 5 bases at V and 0 bases at J, leaving 6 bases unmatched. The CDR3 has 16 amino acids. The germline CDR1 and CDR2 sequences are MNHEY and SMNVEV (reference sequence). CDR3: CASSRRGGSSYNEQFF. In DNA form, the CDR3 reads TGTGCCAGCAGTCGCCGGGGGGGGAGCTCCTACAATGAGCAGTTCTTC.

The chain recombines TRBV27 with TRBJ1-1; D gene unclear. The CDR3 consists of 14 residues. V was trimmed by 2 bases and J by 2 bases, leaving 9 bases between them. CDR1 and CDR2 from the germline V gene are MNHEY and SMNVEV (reference sequence). CDR3 sequence reads: CASSLGNGNTEAFF. The CDR3 DNA follows: TGTGCCAGCAGTTTAGGGAACGGTAACACTGAAGCTTTCTTT.

V is TRBV5-4 and J is TRBJ1-1; D gene unclear. The CDR3 consists of 13 residues. Germline V gene data show CDR1 as SGHNT and CDR2 as YYREEE (reference sequence). Trimming left V 3 bases short and J 3 bases short, with 9 bases between. DNA of the CDR3: TGTGCCAGCAGCTCGAACGGGGACACTGAAGCTTTCTTT. Amino acid sequence: CASSSNGDTEAFF.

J is TRBJ1-3 and V is TRBV18; TRBD1 aligns across 10 bases. In germline, CDR1 is KGHSH, CDR2 LQKENI. With V trimmed by 4 bases and J by 0 bases, 3 bases remained unmatched. The CDR3 contains 16 residues. CDR3 sequence reads: CASSLGTGDSGNTIYF. The CDR3 nucleotides read TGTGCCAGCTCACTCGGGACAGGGGACTCTGGAAACACCATATATTTT.

The count of this clone is one. V and J are TRBV14 and TRBJ2-2; TRBD1 aligns across 9 bases. Germline V lookup: CDR1 SGHDN, CDR2 FVKESK. The trim removed 4 bases at V and 6 bases at J, leaving 12 bases unmatched. CDR3 length equals 17 residues. CDR3 in amino acids: CASSRLPGQGVPGELFF. CDR3 coding DNA: TGTGCCAGCAGCCGACTGCCGGGACAGGGCGTCCCCGGGGAGCTGTTTTTT.

This clone has only a few counts. CDR3: CASSLDGNLNTEAFF. CDR3 bases: TGCGCCAGCAGCCTGGATGGGAATTTGAACACTGAAGCTTTCTTT. The genes are TRBV5-1 and TRBJ1-1; D unclear. Germline V gene data show CDR1 as SGHRS and CDR2 as YFSETQ. The ends were cut back, 4 bases at V and 0 bases at J, with 13 bases in the middle. This CDR3 has 15 amino acids.

J is TRBJ2-7 and V is TRBV27; D is undetermined. Germline V gene data show CDR1 as MNHEY and CDR2 as SMNVEV (reference sequence). V dropped 4 bases and J dropped 3 bases, with 13 bases sitting between them. The CDR3 loop spans 14 amino acids. CDR3 region: CASSSDDTYYEQYF. CDR3 in DNA: TGTGCCAGCAGTTCTGACGACACTTACTACGAGCAGTACTTC.

Here the CDR3 reads CASSIGQVVNTGELFF. The DNA of the CDR3 is TGCGCCAGCAGCATCGGACAGGTCGTTAACACCGGGGAGCTGTTTTTT. The chain has TRBV5-1 and TRBJ2-2; TRBD1 matches 7 bases. J was trimmed by 2 bases and V by 4 bases; bases with no gene match: 8. The CDR3 is 16 amino acids. Germline loops: CDR1 SGHRS, CDR2 YFSETQ.

V gene TRBV12-5 combines with J gene TRBJ1-1; no clear D gene. This CDR3 region has 12 residues. CDR1 is LGHNT, CDR2 FRNRAP, per germline. Deletions cut 6 bases from V and 3 bases from J, with 8 bases between. The CDR3 region has the DNA TGTGCTAGTGGGACTCGGGACACTGAAGCTTTCTTT. Its translation: CASGTRDTEAFF.